Each of the 4 T cell receptor beta chains below was sequenced from the same sample in a study of CD8+ T cells in alopecia areata. Cutaneous lymph nodes were pooled and cells sorted by CD4, CD8alpha, NKG2D, NKG2ACE and more. Sequencing templates came from extracted RNA that was reverse transcribed into cDNA. Produced via immunoSEQ multiplex PCR; TCRdb's table is partial and in-frame only. The repertoire consists of under 350,000 clones, none detected only once. What was sequenced was CD4+ T cells sorted from a lymph node. These TCRs come from a C3H/HeJ mouse with alopecia areata. The strain is characterized by the MHC haplotype H2-k.

This clone occurred a few times. Mouse gene names and germline throughout. The read halts 4 residues ahead of the CDR3 end, with the missing end drawn from the germline J gene. This sample also contains other DNA sequences that code for the same CDR3. V usage is TRBV31 and J usage is TRBJ2-3, with TRBD2 matching 8 bases. V lost 3 bases to trimming and J lost 0 bases; unmatched junction nucleotides: 5. This CDR3 is built from 15 residues. Per germline, CDR1 GKSSPN and CDR2 SITVG. Incomplete CDR3 DNA: TGTGCCTGGAGCCAAGGACTGGGAAGTGCAGAA. Translated, it gives CAWSQGLGSAE. In full, the CDR3 reads CAWSQGLGSAETLYF.

On this clone: Gene names denote mouse genes. Here the CDR3 reads CASRRDRENTLYF. The DNA read from the CDR3 is TGTGCCAGCAGGCGGGACAGGGAAAAC. The genes are TRBV13-3 and TRBJ2-4; TRBD1 matches 9 bases. The CDR3 end falls 4 residues outside the read, so it is completed with the germline J gene. Germline V CDR1 and CDR2: NNHDY, SYVADS. The CDR3 is made up of 13 amino acids.

Details on this clone: Genes and germline are mouse. The missing CDR3 end, 4 residues past where the read stops, is filled in from the germline J gene. The chain combines TRBV19 with TRBJ2-7; 9 bases align to TRBD2. Germline V gives CDR1 FNHDT, CDR2 SITEND (reference sequence). V was clipped by 5 bases and J by 0 bases; unmatched bases: 6. CDR3 size: 15 residues. CDR3: CASSVATGGSYEQYF. CDR3 DNA, as far as it was read: TGTGCCAGCAGCGTGGCGACTGGGGGCTCCTAT.

Points on this clone: Germline and genes: mouse. The read halts 4 residues ahead of the CDR3 end, with the missing end drawn from the germline J gene. The V and J genes are TRBV14 and TRBJ2-7; 7 bases are shared with TRBD1. Per germline, CDR1 SGHDT and CDR2 FRDEAV. The CDR3 loop spans 12 amino acids. CDR3: CASSPQGYEQYF. The CDR3 DNA, read in part, is TGTGCCAGCAGTCCACAGGGGTAT.